A single sample gave rise to the 20 T cell receptor beta chains below, sequenced in a study of T cells in localized non-small cell lung cancer. Libraries were prepared by immunoSEQ multiplex PCR; TCRdb keeps only in-frame clonotypes and omits some of them. The data contain tens of thousands of clones, approximately 86% of them singletons. Sequences were derived from peripheral blood, sampled before any cancer treatment. Receptors were obtained from a man aged 18-55 years with stage I lung adenocarcinoma.

The V and J genes are TRBV7-9 and TRBJ2-4, with a tentative D call TRBD1 (6 bases). The ends were cut back, 3 bases at V and 9 bases at J, with 15 bases in the middle. This CDR3 has 14 residues. The germline CDR1 and CDR2 sequences are SEHNR and FQNEAQ (reference sequence). As DNA, the CDR3 is TGTGCCAGCAGCTTTTTGAGACAGGATCCCATTCAGTACTTC. Amino acid sequence: CASSFLRQDPIQYF.

The chain has TRBV18 and TRBJ1-4, with D possibly TRBD1 on 5 matching bases. The V end lost 6 bases, the J end lost 6 bases, and 17 bases lay between the germline ends. The CDR3 extends over 15 amino acids. CDR1 KGHSH and CDR2 LQKENI come from the germline V gene. The CDR3 protein is CASSSNIGTDEKLFF. As DNA, the CDR3 is TGTGCCAGCTCCTCTAATATCGGGACGGATGAAAAACTGTTTTTT.

The chain couples TRBV18 to TRBJ1-4; TRBD1 aligns across 10 bases. Germline V gives CDR1 KGHSH, CDR2 LQKENI. V shed 5 bases, J shed 5 bases, and the junction held 11 bases outside the gene matches. The CDR3 has 17 residues. The CDR3 DNA reads TGTGCCAGCTCATCAAACCGGGCGGGACAGGGGAATGAAAAACTGTTTTTT. Its translation: CASSSNRAGQGNEKLFF.

The V and J genes are TRBV6-5 and TRBJ2-2; 7 nucleotides match TRBD1. Germline CDR1 MNHEY, CDR2 SVGAGI. The J segment lost 6 bases and the V segment lost 0 bases, leaving 1 base of the junction unmatched. This CDR3 is 14 amino acids long. The CDR3 DNA is TGTGCCAGCAGTTACTCGACAGGGCCCGGGGAGCTGTTTTTT. This sequence encodes CASSYSTGPGELFF.

The chain links TRBV7-2 to TRBJ1-1; 7 bases fit TRBD1. The V gene end was trimmed by 6 bases and the J gene end by 2 bases; junction bases not matched to a gene: 6. Germline V gives CDR1 SGHTA, CDR2 FQGNSA. This CDR3 is 14 amino acids long. In nucleotides, the CDR3 is TGTGCCAGCAGACCACAGGGGCGTAACACTGAAGCTTTCTTT. Its translation: CASRPQGRNTEAFF.

The chain couples TRBV19 to TRBJ1-2; 10 bases are shared with TRBD1. Germline V gene data show CDR1 as LNHDA and CDR2 as SQIVND (reference sequence). CDR3 length: 15 residues. V shed 4 bases, J shed 8 bases, and the junction held 10 bases outside the gene matches. The CDR3 loop is CASSKTGTGESGYTF. The CDR3 DNA is TGTGCCAGTAGTAAAACCGGGACAGGGGAGTCCGGCTACACCTTC.

This chain connects TRBV19 to TRBJ1-1; a weak D match, TRBD1 (6 bases). CDR3 length: 14 residues. Germline assignment: CDR1 LNHDA and CDR2 SQIVND (reference sequence). Trimming removed 3 bases at V and 3 bases at J, with 11 bases between. CDR3 region: CASSMEGGYTEAFF. The CDR3 DNA is TGTGCCAGTAGTATGGAGGGGGGTTACACTGAAGCTTTCTTT.

This clone was seen a single time. V is TRBV7-9 and J is TRBJ2-7; 9 bases line up with TRBD1. This CDR3 region has 14 residues. With 5 bases clipped from V and 2 bases from J, the junction kept 4 bases outside the gene matches. CDR1 SEHNR and CDR2 FQNEAQ come from the germline V gene (reference sequence). The CDR3: CASSAGTGTYEQYF. DNA of the CDR3: TGTGCCAGCAGCGCCGGGACAGGGACCTACGAGCAGTACTTC.

The genes are TRBV11-2 and TRBJ1-1; weak D call: TRBD1 (5 bases). The CDR3 totals 15 residues. The germline V gene encodes CDR1 SGHAT and CDR2 FQNNGV. Trimming removed 1 base at V and 3 bases at J, with 12 bases between. CDR3 residues: CASSLVGTADTEAFF. DNA of the CDR3: TGTGCCAGCAGCTTAGTTGGGACTGCGGACACTGAAGCTTTCTTT. The variable domain in full, with the rest retrieved from reference TRBV11-2 and TRBJ1-1, is EAGVAQSPRYKIIEKRQSVAFWCNPISGHATLYWYQQILGQGPKLLIQFQNNGVVDDSQLPKDRFSAERLKGVDSTLKIQPAKLEDSAVYLCASSLVGTADTEAFFGQGTRLTVV.

CDR3 DNA: TGCGCCAGCAGTCCCCTGGGACAGGTGACCGCGAACACCGGGGAGCTGTTTTTT. Encoded protein: CASSPLGQVTANTGELFF. V is TRBV23-1 and J is TRBJ2-2, with TRBD1 identical over 8 bases. TRBV23-1 is placed among ORFs of uncertain function. The CDR3 has 18 amino acids. After removal of 4 bases from V and 0 bases from J, the junction contained 10 bases not matched to a gene.

CDR3 nucleotide sequence: TGTGCCAGTAGTGCCCCCGGGACTAGCGGGGTGGGTGAGCAGTTCTTC. As protein: CASSAPGTSGVGEQFF. This sequence joins TRBV19 and TRBJ2-1, with 13 positions matching TRBD2. Germline V lookup: CDR1 LNHDA, CDR2 SQIVND (reference sequence). The CDR3 loop spans 16 amino acids. The trim removed 5 bases at V and 9 bases at J, leaving 10 bases unmatched.

This rearrangement joins TRBV5-8 to TRBJ1-1; D might be TRBD1 (5 bases). The CDR3 loop spans 12 amino acids. V lost 3 bases to trimming and J lost 3 bases, with 6 bases between them. CDR1 is SGHTS, CDR2 YDEGEE, per germline. CDR3 nucleotides: TGTGCCAGCAGCTGGGACTACACTGAAGCTTTCTTT. Translated, it gives CASSWDYTEAFF.

The rearrangement links TRBV9 to TRBJ2-6, with D unclear. The ends were cut back, 0 bases at V and 0 bases at J, with 7 bases in the middle. Per germline, CDR1 SGDLS and CDR2 YYNGEE. The CDR3 consists of 16 residues. The DNA of the CDR3 is TGTGCCAGCAGCGTAGGCCAGCTCTCTGGGGCCAACGTCCTGACTTTC. Its protein product is CASSVGQLSGANVLTF.

The chain joins TRBV19 to TRBJ2-3; tentative D call: TRBD2 (5 bases). The V end was cut by 4 bases, the J end by 1 base, with 15 bases between. From germline, CDR1 is LNHDA and CDR2 SQIVND (reference sequence). The CDR3 has 16 amino acids. The CDR3 DNA reads TGTGCCAGTAGTAGGGTAGGCAGAGGGCGCACAGATACGCAGTATTTT. This codes for CASSRVGRGRTDTQYF.

The chain carries TRBV7-3 and TRBJ2-5; D is possibly TRBD2 (6 bases). CDR1 is SGHTA and CDR2 is FQGTGA in the germline V gene. The CDR3 has 15 residues. V lost 1 base and J 2 bases, leaving 11 bases between the germline ends. CDR3 DNA sequence: TGTGCCAGCAGCTTAAGCGGGGTCGAACAAGAGACCCAGTACTTC. This encodes CASSLSGVEQETQYF. The full variable domain, its missing parts supplied by reference TRBV7-3 and TRBJ2-5, is GAGVSQTPSNKVTEKGKYVELRCDPISGHTALYWYRQSLGQGPEFLIYFQGTGAADDSGLPNDRFFAVRPEGSVSTLKIQRTERGDSAVYLCASSLSGVEQETQYFGPGTRLLVL.

This chain links TRBV5-4 with TRBJ2-1; D gene ambiguous. The CDR3 length is 13 residues. Deletions cut 6 bases from V and 6 bases from J, with 13 bases between. CDR1 and CDR2 (germline): SGHNT, YYREEE (reference sequence). The CDR3 nucleotides read TGTGCCAGCACGGTACCGCGATCCAATGAGCAGTTCTTC. Its translation: CASTVPRSNEQFF.

The genes are TRBV4-3 and TRBJ1-1, with 7 bases aligning to TRBD1. The V segment lost 1 base and the J segment 1 base; nucleotides outside the gene matches: 6. Germline lookup yields CDR1 LGHNA and CDR2 YSLEER. The length of the CDR3 is 16 residues. The CDR3 bases are TGCGCCAGCAGCCAAGCCTTCGCAGGGGGGAACACTGAAGCTTTCTTT. Translation gives CASSQAFAGGNTEAFF.

V usage is TRBV19 and J usage is TRBJ2-2; D is possibly TRBD2 (7 bases). This CDR3 contains 15 residues. The V gene's germline CDR1 is LNHDA and CDR2 SQIVND (reference sequence). Deletions cut 3 bases from V and 3 bases from J, with 11 bases between. CDR3 nucleotides: TGTGCCAGTAGTATTGGGGGGGCCTACACCGGGGAGCTGTTTTTT. This translates into CASSIGGAYTGELFF.

The rearrangement joins TRBV7-2 to TRBJ1-2, with TRBD1 matching over 9 bases. The germline CDR1 and CDR2 sequences are SGHTA and FQGNSA. Trimming at V came to 5 bases and at J to 8 bases, leaving 6 bases not matched to a gene. This CDR3 is 13 amino acids long. CDR3 nucleotide sequence: TGTGCCAGCAGCCGGGGACAGGGTAACGGCTACACCTTC. Its translation: CASSRGQGNGYTF.

The rearrangement links TRBV2 to TRBJ1-5; 9 bases are a match to TRBD1. V shed 6 bases and J 6 bases; nucleotides not matched to a gene: 12. CDR1 and CDR2 (germline): SNHLY, FYNNEI. The CDR3 length is 16 residues. Here the CDR3 reads CASRTLQGAEGQPQHF. CDR3 DNA: TGTGCCAGCAGGACCCTACAGGGGGCCGAGGGTCAGCCCCAGCATTTT.